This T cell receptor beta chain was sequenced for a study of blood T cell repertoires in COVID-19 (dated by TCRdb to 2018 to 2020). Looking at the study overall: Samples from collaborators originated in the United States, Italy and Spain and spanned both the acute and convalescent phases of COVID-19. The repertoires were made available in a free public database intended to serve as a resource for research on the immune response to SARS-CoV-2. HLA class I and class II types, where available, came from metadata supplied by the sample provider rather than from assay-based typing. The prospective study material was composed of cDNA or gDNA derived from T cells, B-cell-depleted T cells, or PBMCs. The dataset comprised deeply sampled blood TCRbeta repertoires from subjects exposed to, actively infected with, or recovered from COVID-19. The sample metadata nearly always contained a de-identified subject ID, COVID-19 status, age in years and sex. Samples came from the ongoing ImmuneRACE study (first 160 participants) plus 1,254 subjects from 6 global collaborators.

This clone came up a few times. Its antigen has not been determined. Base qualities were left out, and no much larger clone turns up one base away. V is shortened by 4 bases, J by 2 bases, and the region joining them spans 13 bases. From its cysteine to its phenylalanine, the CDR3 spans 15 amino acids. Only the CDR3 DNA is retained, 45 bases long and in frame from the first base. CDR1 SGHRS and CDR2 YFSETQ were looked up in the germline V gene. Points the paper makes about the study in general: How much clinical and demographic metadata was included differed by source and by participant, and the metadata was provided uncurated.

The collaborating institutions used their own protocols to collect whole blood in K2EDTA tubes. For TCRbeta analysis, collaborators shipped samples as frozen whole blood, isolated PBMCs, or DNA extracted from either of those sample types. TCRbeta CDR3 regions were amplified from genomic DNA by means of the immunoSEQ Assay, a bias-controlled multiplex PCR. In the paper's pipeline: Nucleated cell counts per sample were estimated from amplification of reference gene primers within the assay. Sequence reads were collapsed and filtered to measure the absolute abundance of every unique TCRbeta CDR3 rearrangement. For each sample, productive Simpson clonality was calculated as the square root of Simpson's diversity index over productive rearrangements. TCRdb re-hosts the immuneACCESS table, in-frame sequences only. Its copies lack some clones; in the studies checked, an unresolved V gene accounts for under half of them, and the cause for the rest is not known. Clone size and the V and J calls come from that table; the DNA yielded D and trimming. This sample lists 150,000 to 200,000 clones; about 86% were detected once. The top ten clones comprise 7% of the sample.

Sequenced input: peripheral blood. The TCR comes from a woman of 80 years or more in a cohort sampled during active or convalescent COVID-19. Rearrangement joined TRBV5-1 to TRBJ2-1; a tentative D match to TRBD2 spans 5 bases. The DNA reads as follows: TGCGCCAGCAGCCCGGGGTCGGGAACCTACAATGAGCAGTTCTTC. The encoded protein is CASSPGSGTYNEQFF.